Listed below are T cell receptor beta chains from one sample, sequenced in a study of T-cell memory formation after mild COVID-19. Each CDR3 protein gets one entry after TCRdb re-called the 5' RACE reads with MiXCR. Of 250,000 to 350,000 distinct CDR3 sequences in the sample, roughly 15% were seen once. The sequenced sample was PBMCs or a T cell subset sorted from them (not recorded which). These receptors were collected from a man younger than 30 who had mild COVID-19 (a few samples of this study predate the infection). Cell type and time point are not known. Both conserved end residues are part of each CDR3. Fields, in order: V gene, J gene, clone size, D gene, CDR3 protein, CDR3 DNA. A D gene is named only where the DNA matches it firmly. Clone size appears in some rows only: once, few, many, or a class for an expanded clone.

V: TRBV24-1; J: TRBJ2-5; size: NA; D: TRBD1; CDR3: CATSDWTGEETQYF; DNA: TGTGCCACCAGTGATTGGACAGGGGAAGAGACCCAGTACTTC
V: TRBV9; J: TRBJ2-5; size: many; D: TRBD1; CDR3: CASSPGQGGETQYF; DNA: TGTGCCAGCAGCCCGGGACAGGGAGGGGAGACCCAGTACTTC
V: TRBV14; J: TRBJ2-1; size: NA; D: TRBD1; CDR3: CASSHTTGGYNEQFF; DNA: TGTGCCAGCAGCCACACGACAGGGGGGTACAATGAGCAGTTCTTC
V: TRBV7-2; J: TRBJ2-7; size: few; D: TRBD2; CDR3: CASSLGLAGGEYEQYF; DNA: TGTGCCAGCAGCTTAGGACTAGCGGGGGGCGAATACGAGCAGTACTTC
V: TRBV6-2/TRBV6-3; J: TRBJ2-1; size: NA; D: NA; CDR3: CASSYSLGAGGEQFF; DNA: TGTGCCAGCAGTTACTCGTTGGGAGCGGGCGGAGAGCAGTTCTTC
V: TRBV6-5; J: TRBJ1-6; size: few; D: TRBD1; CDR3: CASRPGQGDSPLHF; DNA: TGTGCCAGCAGGCCGGGACAGGGGGATTCACCCCTCCACTTT
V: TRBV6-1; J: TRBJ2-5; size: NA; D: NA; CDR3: CASTPGVRGQETQYF; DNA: TGTGCCAGCACCCCAGGGGTTCGGGGACAAGAGACCCAGTACTTC
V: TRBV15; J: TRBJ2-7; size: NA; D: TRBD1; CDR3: CATSRGRTGGVGEQYF; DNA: TGTGCCACCAGCAGGGGAAGGACAGGGGGAGTGGGCGAGCAGTACTTC
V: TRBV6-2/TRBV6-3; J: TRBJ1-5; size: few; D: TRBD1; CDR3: CASRIETGGTSQPQHF; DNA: TGTGCCAGCAGGATAGAGACAGGGGGCACGAGTCAGCCCCAGCATTTT
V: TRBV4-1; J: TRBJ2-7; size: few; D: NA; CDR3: CASSQERGPLLDF; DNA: TGCGCCAGCAGCCAAGAAAGGGGACCCCTTTTGGACTTC
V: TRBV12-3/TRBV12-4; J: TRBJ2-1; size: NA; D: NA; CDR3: CASSLAPGSAYNEQFF; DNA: TGTGCCAGCAGTTTAGCGCCGGGCTCCGCTTACAATGAGCAGTTCTTC
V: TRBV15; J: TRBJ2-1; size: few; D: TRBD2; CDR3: CATSMLAGGASSYNEQFF; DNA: TGTGCCACCAGCATGCTGGCGGGGGGGGCGAGCTCCTACAATGAGCAGTTCTTC
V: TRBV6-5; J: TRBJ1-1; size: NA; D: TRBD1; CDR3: CASSLQGAYTKAFF; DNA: TGTGCCAGCAGTCTACAGGGGGCATACACCAAAGCTTTCTTT
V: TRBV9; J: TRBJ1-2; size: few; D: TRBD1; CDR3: CASSEGQGAFYGYTF; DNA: TGTGCCAGCAGCGAGGGACAGGGGGCTTTCTATGGCTACACCTTC
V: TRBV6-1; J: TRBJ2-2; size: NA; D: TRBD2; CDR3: CASSALAGGLNTGELFF; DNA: TGTGCCAGCAGTGCTCTAGCGGGGGGCCTAAACACCGGGGAGCTGTTTTTT
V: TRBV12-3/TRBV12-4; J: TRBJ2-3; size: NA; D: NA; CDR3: CASSLTRRAGPRSTQYF; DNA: TGTGCCAGCAGTCTCACCCGCCGGGCGGGGCCTCGGAGTACGCAGTATTTT
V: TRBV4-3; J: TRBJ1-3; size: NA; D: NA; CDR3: CASLRRGGNTIYF; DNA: TGCGCCAGCCTCCGGAGGGGTGGAAACACCATATATTTT
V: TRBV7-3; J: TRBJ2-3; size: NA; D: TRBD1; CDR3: CASSRDRGKDTQYF; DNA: TGTGCCAGCAGCCGGGACAGGGGGAAAGATACGCAGTATTTT
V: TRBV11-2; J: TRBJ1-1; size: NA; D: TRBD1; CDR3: CASSFGRGALAEAFF; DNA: TGTGCCAGCAGCTTTGGCAGGGGGGCTTTAGCTGAAGCTTTCTTT
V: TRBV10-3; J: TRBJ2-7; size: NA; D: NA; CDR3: CAISDPGHSYEQYF; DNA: TGTGCCATCAGTGATCCGGGACATTCCTACGAGCAGTACTTC
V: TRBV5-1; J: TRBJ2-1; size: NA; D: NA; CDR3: CASSLGRDNEQFF; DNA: TGCGCCAGCAGCTTGGGGCGGGACAATGAGCAGTTCTTC
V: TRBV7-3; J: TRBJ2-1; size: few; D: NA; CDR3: CASSFGTHNEQFF; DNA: TGTGCCAGCAGCTTTGGGACTCACAATGAGCAGTTCTTC
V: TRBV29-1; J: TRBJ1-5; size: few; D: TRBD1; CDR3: CSYRDSLNQPQHF; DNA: TGCAGCTACCGGGACAGCCTCAATCAGCCCCAGCATTTT
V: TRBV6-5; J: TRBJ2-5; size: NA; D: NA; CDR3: CASSYRGTSPYETQYF; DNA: TGTGCCAGCAGTTACCGGGGGACGAGCCCCTACGAGACCCAGTACTTC
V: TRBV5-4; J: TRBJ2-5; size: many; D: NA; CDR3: CASSPAGQETQYF; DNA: TGTGCCAGCAGTCCCGCAGGCCAAGAGACCCAGTACTTC
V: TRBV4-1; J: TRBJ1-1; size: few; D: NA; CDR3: CASSRGRKNTEAFF; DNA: TGCGCCAGCAGCCGAGGACGGAAGAACACTGAAGCTTTCTTT
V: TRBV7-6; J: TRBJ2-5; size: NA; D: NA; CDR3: CASSLDPETQYF; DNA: TGTGCCAGCAGCTTAGATCCGGAGACCCAGTACTTC
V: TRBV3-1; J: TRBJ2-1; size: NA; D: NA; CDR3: CASSQAGRLFDEQFF; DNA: TGTGCCAGCAGCCAAGCTGGCAGATTATTCGATGAGCAGTTCTTC
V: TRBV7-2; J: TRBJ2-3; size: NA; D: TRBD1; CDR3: CASGKDRGPDTQYF; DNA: TGTGCCAGCGGGAAAGACAGGGGCCCAGATACGCAGTATTTT
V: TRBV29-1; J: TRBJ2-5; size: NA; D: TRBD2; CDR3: CSVDIVGGAQETQYF; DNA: TGCAGCGTTGATATTGTCGGGGGGGCCCAAGAGACCCAGTACTTC
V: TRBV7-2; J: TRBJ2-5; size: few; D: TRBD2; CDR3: CASSLLAMDETQYF; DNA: TGTGCCAGCAGCCTACTAGCGATGGATGAGACCCAGTACTTC
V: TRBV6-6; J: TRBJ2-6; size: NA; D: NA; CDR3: CASSSFRETGGSGANVLTF; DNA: TGTGCCAGCAGTTCATTTCGGGAAACCGGGGGCTCTGGGGCCAACGTCCTGACTTTC
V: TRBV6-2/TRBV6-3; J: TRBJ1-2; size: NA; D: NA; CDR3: CASAQDGNYGYTF; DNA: TGTGCCAGCGCCCAAGACGGGAACTATGGCTACACCTTC
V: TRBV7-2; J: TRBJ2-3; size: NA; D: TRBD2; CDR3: CASSSSGTSGDTQYF; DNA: TGTGCCAGCAGCTCCTCCGGGACTAGCGGGGATACGCAGTATTTT
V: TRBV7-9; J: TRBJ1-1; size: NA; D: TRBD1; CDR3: CASRRTGTNTEAFF; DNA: TGTGCCAGCAGGAGGACAGGGACGAACACTGAAGCTTTCTTT
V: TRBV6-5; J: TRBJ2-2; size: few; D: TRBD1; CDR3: CASSYYPQGVDTGELFF; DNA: TGTGCCAGCAGTTACTACCCCCAGGGGGTCGACACCGGGGAGCTGTTTTTT
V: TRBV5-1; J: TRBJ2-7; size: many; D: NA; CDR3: CASSTGVSGEQYF; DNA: TGCGCCAGCAGCACTGGGGTGTCAGGCGAGCAGTACTTC
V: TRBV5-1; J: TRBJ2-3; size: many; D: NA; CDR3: CASSHDSTDTQYF; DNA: TGCGCCAGCAGCCATGATAGCACAGATACGCAGTATTTT
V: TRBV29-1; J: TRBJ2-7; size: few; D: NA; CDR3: CSVESARAPYEQYF; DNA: TGCAGCGTTGAAAGCGCCAGGGCGCCCTACGAGCAGTACTTC
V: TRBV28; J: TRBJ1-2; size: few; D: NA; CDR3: CASSLVDRRDYGYTF; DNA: TGTGCCAGCAGCTTAGTCGACAGGAGGGACTATGGCTACACCTTC
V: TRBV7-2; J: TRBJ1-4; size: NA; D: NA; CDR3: CASSLQSEKLFF; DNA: TGTGCCAGCAGCTTGCAAAGCGAAAAACTGTTTTTT
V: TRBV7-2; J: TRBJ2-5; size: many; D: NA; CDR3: CASSFALKETQYF; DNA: TGTGCCAGCAGCTTCGCACTAAAAGAGACCCAGTACTTC
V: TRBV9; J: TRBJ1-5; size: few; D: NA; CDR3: CASSATVSNQPQHF; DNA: TGTGCCAGCAGCGCGACAGTGAGCAATCAGCCCCAGCATTTT
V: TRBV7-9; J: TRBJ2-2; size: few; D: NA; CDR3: CASSFTDTGELFF; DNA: TGTGCCAGCAGCTTCACCGACACCGGGGAGCTGTTTTTT
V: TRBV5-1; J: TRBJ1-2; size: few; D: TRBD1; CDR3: CASSPDPGGGYGYTF; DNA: TGCGCCAGCAGTCCAGACCCAGGGGGGGGTTATGGCTACACCTTC
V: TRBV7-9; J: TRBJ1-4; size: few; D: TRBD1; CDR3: CASSLSVTGNEKLFF; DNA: TGTGCCAGCAGCTTATCAGTGACAGGGAATGAAAAACTGTTTTTT
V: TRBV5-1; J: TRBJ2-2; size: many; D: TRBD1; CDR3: CASSTPGQGTGELFF; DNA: TGCGCCAGCAGCACACCCGGACAGGGGACGGGGGAGCTGTTTTTT
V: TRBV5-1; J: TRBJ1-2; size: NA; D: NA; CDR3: CASSLGVSGYGYTF; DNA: TGCGCCAGCAGCTTGGGCGTCTCGGGCTATGGCTACACCTTC
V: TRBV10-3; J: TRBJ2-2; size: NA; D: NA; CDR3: CAIKGTGGAGELFF; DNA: TGTGCCATCAAGGGAACAGGGGGGGCCGGGGAGCTGTTTTTT
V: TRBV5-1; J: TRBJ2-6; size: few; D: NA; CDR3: CASSLVSDSGANVLTF; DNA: TGCGCCAGCAGCTTAGTGTCGGATTCTGGGGCCAACGTCCTGACTTTC
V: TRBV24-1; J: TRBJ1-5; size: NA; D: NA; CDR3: CATRLRWDQPQHF; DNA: TGTGCCACCAGACTCCGCTGGGATCAGCCCCAGCATTTT
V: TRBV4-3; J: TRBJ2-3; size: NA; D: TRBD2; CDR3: CASSQERGVAGQTQYF; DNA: TGCGCCAGCAGCCAAGAGCGGGGGGTAGCTGGGCAGACGCAGTATTTT
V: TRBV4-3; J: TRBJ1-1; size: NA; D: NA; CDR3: CYKCETGQVVPEAFF; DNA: NA
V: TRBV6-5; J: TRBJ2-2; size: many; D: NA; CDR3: CASSFFSLGTGELFF; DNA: TGTGCCAGCAGTTTTTTCAGCTTGGGGACCGGGGAGCTGTTTTTT
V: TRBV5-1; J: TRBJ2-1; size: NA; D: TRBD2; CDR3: CASSSVPAGGPYEQFF; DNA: TGCGCCAGCAGCTCGGTCCCAGCGGGGGGGCCATATGAGCAGTTCTTC
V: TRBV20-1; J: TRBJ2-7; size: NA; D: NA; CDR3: CSAIGQFDEQYF; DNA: TGCAGTGCTATAGGGCAGTTCGACGAGCAGTACTTC
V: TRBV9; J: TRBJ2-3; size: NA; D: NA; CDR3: CASRGRTNTDTQYF; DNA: TGTGCCAGCAGGGGCCGGACCAACACAGATACGCAGTATTTT
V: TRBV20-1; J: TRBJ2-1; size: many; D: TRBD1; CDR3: CSAPKPRGQSSYNEQFF; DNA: TGCAGTGCTCCCAAACCCAGGGGACAGAGCTCCTACAATGAGCAGTTCTTC
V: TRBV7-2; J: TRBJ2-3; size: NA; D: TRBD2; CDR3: CASRLSGGAGDTQYF; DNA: TGTGCCAGCAGGTTGAGCGGGGGGGCGGGAGATACGCAGTATTTT
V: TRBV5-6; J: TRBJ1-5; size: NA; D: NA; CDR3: CASSSQTVPNQPQHF; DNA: TGTGCCAGCAGCTCTCAGACAGTACCCAATCAGCCCCAGCATTTT